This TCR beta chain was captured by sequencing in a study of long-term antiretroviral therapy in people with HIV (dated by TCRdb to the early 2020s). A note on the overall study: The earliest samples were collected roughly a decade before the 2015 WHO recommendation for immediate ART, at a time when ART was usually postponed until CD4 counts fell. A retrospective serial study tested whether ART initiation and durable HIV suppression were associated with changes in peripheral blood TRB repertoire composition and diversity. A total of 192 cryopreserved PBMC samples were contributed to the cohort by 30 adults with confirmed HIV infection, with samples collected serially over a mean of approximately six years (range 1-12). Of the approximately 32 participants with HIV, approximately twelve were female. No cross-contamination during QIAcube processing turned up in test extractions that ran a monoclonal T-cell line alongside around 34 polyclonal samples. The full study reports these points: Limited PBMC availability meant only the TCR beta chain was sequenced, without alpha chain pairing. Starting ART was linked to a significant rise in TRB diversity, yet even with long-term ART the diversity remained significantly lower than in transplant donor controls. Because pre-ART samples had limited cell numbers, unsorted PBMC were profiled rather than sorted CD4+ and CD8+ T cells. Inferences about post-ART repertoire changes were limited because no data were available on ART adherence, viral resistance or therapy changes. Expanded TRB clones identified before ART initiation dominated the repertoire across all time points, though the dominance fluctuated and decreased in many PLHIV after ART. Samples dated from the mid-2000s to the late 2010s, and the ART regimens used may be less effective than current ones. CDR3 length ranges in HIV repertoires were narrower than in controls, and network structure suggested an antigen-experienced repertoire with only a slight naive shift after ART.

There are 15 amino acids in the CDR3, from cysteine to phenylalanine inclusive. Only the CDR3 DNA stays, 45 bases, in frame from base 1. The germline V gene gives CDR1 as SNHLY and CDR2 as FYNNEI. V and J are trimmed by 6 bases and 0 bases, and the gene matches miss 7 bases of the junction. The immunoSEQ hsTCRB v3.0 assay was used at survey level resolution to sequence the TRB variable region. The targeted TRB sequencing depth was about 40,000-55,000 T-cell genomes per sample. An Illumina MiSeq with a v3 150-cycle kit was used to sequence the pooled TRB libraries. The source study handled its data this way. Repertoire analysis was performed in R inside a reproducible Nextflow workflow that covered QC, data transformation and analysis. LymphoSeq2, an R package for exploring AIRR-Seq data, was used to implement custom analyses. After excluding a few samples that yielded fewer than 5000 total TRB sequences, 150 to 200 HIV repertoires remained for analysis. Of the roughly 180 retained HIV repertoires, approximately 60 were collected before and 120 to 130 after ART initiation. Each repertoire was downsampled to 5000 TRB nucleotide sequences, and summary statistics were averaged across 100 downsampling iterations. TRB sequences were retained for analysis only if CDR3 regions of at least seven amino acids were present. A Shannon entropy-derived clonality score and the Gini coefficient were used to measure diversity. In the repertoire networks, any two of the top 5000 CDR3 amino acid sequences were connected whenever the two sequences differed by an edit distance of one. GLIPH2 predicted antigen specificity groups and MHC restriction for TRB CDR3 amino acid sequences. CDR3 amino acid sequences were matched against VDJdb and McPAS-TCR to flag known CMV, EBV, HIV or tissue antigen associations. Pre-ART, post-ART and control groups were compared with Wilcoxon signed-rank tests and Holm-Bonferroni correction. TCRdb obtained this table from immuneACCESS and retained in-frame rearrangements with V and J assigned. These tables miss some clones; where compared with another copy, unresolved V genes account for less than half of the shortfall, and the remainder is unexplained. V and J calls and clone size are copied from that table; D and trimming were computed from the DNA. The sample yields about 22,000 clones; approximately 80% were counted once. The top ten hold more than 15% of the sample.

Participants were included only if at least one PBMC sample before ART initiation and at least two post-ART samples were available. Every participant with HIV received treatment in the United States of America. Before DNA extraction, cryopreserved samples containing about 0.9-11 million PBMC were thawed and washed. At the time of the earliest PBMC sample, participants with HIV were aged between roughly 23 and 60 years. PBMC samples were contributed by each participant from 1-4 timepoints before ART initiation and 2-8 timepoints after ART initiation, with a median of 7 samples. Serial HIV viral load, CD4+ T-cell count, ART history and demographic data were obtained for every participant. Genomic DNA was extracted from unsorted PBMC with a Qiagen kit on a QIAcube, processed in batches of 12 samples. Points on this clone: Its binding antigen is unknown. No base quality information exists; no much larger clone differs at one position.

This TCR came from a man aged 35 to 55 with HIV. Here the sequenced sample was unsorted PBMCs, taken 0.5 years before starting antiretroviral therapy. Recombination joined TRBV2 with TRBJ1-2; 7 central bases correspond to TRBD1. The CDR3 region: CASSPDRLTNYGYTF. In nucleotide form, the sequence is TGTGCCAGCAGCCCGGACAGGCTTACTAACTATGGCTACACCTTC.